One TCR beta chain is described in this entry. Germline CDR1 reads SGHAT; CDR2 reads FQNNGV. This CDR3 spans 17 amino acids. The junction had 7 bases not matched to a gene; V was cut back by 5 bases and J by 0 bases. Using immunoSEQ multiplex PCR, the repertoire was profiled, and TCRdb retains in-frame clones only, with some absent. The sample consists of 60,000 or so clones, 75% to 90% of them appearing once. The record originates from a study of OX40 agonist ivuxolimab in advanced cancers. This receptor was taken from an adult with an advanced solid tumor such as melanoma, head and neck, liver or kidney cancer. The chain employs TRBV11-2 and TRBJ2-6; 7 bases fit TRBD1. The sequenced sample was CD4+ or CD8+ T cells sorted from blood, obtained in a trial of the OX40 agonist ivuxolimab. Here the CDR3 reads CASSPRTGVSGANVLTF. The CDR3 DNA sequence: TGTGCCAGCAGCCCCCGGACAGGCGTCTCTGGGGCCAACGTCCTGACTTTC.